These 10 T cell receptor beta chains were all obtained from the same sample, sequenced in a study of blood T cell repertoires in COVID-19. Sequenced by immunoSEQ multiplex PCR; TCRdb stores in-frame clones only, minus some. The table shows about 46,000 clones, with roughly 88% occurring only once. Specimen: peripheral blood. Every receptor here comes from an elderly woman with COVID-19, enrolled during active disease.

This clone was found a few times. The genes are TRBV15 and TRBJ2-2; 7 bases align to TRBD2. J gave up 5 bases and V 0 bases, and 3 bases lay outside the gene matches. The CDR3 covers 15 residues. Germline V CDR1 and CDR2: LNHNV, YYDKDF (reference sequence). The CDR3 loop reads CATSRDGRTTGELFF. DNA of the CDR3: TGTGCCACCAGCAGAGACGGGAGGACAACCGGGGAGCTGTTTTTT.

The chain recombines TRBV6-4 with TRBJ2-1; D unresolved. V was trimmed by 0 bases and J by 0 bases, leaving 9 bases between them. Germline lookup yields CDR1 MRHNA and CDR2 SNTAGT. CDR3 length equals 16 residues. The CDR3, as DNA: TGTGCCAGCAGTGACTCGCTAACGGGCTCCTACAATGAGCAGTTCTTC. It translates to CASSDSLTGSYNEQFF.

The chain couples TRBV4-3 to TRBJ2-7; no clear D gene. Trimming shortened V by 2 bases and J by 5 bases, and 7 bases separated the two germline ends. The V gene's germline CDR1 is LGHNA and CDR2 YSLEER. CDR3 length equals 12 residues. The CDR3 nucleotides are TGCGCCAGCAGCCAACGGAGAGACGAGCAGTACTTC. Its translation: CASSQRRDEQYF.

The V call is TRBV11-3, the J call TRBJ2-1; 14 nucleotides match TRBD2. This CDR3 has 17 amino acids. J lost 5 bases, V lost 5 bases, and 8 bases had no gene match. Germline V gene sequence: CDR1 SGHNT, CDR2 YENEEA. Here the CDR3 DNA reads TGTGCCAGCAGCCGGACTAGCGGGGGGTTAAGGGACAATGAGCAGTTCTTC. Its protein is CASSRTSGGLRDNEQFF.

This clone was found a few times. This chain uses TRBV27 with TRBJ1-6, with 9 bases identical to TRBD1. The CDR3 length is 15 residues. With 5 bases clipped from V and 10 bases from J, the junction kept 9 bases outside the gene matches. Per germline, CDR1 MNHEY and CDR2 SMNVEV (reference sequence). For the CDR3, the DNA is TGTGCCAGCAGTCCCTGGGACAGGGAATTCTCACCCCTCCACTTT. Encoded protein: CASSPWDREFSPLHF.

This chain joins TRBV3-1 (or the pseudogene TRBV3-2) and TRBJ1-2, with TRBD1 matching 12 bases. The junction had 7 bases not matched to a gene; V was cut back by 3 bases and J by 2 bases. The germline gives CDR1 LGHDT, CDR2 YNNKEL (reference sequence). The CDR3 runs 17 residues. CDR3 DNA sequence: TGTGCCAGCAGCCATCCCGGGACAGGGGGCGCGAACTATGGCTACACCTTC. Its translation is CASSHPGTGGANYGYTF.

The rearrangement joins TRBV14 to TRBJ2-3, with 11 bases aligning to TRBD2. The CDR3 covers 15 residues. The germline V gene encodes CDR1 SGHDN and CDR2 FVKESK. J gave up 2 bases and V 5 bases, and 3 bases lay outside the gene matches. The CDR3 DNA follows: TGTGCCAGCAGCTTTAGCGGGAGGGACACAGATACGCAGTATTTT. It yields the protein CASSFSGRDTDTQYF.

The CDR3 loop is CASTTGTGGNQPQHF. The CDR3, as DNA: TGTGCCAGCACCACGGGGACAGGGGGCAATCAGCCCCAGCATTTT. This chain connects TRBV28 to TRBJ1-5, with 10 bases aligning to TRBD1. After removal of 7 bases from V and 2 bases from J, the junction contained 5 bases not matched to a gene. Germline CDR1 is MDHEN and CDR2 is SYDVKM. The CDR3 is made up of 15 amino acids.

V usage is TRBV6-2 or TRBV6-3 and J usage is TRBJ2-7, with 8 bases identical to TRBD1. Looked up from germline, CDR1 is MNHEY and CDR2 is SVGEGT. V lost 2 bases to trimming and J lost 3 bases; unmatched junction nucleotides: 3. The CDR3 is 14 residues long. The CDR3: CASSYNRGVYEQYF. In DNA, the CDR3 is TGTGCCAGCAGTTACAACAGGGGGGTCTACGAGCAGTACTTC.

The V and J genes are TRBV3-1 (or the pseudogene TRBV3-2) and TRBJ2-3, with 10 nucleotides matching TRBD2. Trimming took 3 bases from V and 4 from J; bases not matched to a gene: 16. CDR3 length: 19 residues. CDR1 and CDR2 (germline): LGHDT, YNNKEL (reference sequence). CDR3 protein: CASSQGTIKRGGRPDTQYF. CDR3 in DNA: TGTGCCAGCAGCCAGGGTACTATAAAGCGGGGGGGCCGGCCAGATACGCAGTATTTT.